The 24 T cell receptor beta chains below all came from one sample that was sequenced in a study of blood T cell repertoires in COVID-19. Libraries were prepared by immunoSEQ multiplex PCR; TCRdb keeps only in-frame clonotypes and omits some of them. The data hold about 190,000 clones, with roughly 80% observed a single time. The sample was PBMCs or T cells enriched from blood (not recorded which). Source of these receptors: a woman in her thirties who had recovered from COVID-19.

The V gene is TRBV2, the J gene TRBJ2-7, with TRBD2 matching 7 bases. The V gene's germline CDR1 is SNHLY and CDR2 FYNNEI. V lost 2 bases to trimming and J lost 5 bases; unmatched junction nucleotides: 9. There are 15 residues in the CDR3. This CDR3 is CASSETGKGRDEQYF. CDR3 coding DNA: TGTGCCAGCAGTGAAACGGGGAAGGGGAGGGACGAGCAGTACTTC.

V gene TRBV2 combines with J gene TRBJ2-3; D is possibly TRBD2 (5 bases). CDR1 SNHLY and CDR2 FYNNEI come from the germline V gene. The CDR3 extends over 15 amino acids. The V and J ends lost 6 bases and 0 bases respectively, with 13 bases between them. The CDR3 reads CASSSLAVSTDTQYF. The DNA of the CDR3 is TGTGCCAGCAGCAGCCTAGCCGTTAGCACAGATACGCAGTATTTT.

The chain has TRBV18 and TRBJ1-6; D not resolved. Trimming took 3 bases from V and 7 from J, leaving 7 bases between them. CDR1 is KGHSH, CDR2 LQKENI, per germline. CDR3 length equals 13 residues. CDR3 loop: CASSPFQNSPLHF. In DNA form, the CDR3 reads TGTGCCAGCTCACCCTTCCAGAATTCACCCCTCCACTTT.

The rearrangement links TRBV6-5 to TRBJ1-2, with 8 bases aligning to TRBD1. Trimming removed 2 bases from V and 8 bases from J; junction bases left unmatched: 10. Germline V gives CDR1 MNHEY, CDR2 SVGAGI. This CDR3 comprises 15 residues. Written as DNA, the CDR3 is TGTGCCAGCAGTTACAGGACAGGGCAATCTTACGGCTACACCTTC. Its translation: CASSYRTGQSYGYTF.

The V and J genes are TRBV5-1 and TRBJ2-1; TRBD1 aligns across 7 bases. The CDR3 covers 15 residues. Germline-derived CDR1 and CDR2 are SGHRS and YFSETQ. V was clipped by 3 bases and J by 1 base; unmatched bases: 4. This chain's CDR3 is CASSSDRASYNEQFF. In DNA form, the CDR3 reads TGCGCCAGCAGCTCTGACAGGGCTTCCTACAATGAGCAGTTCTTC.

This chain joins TRBV5-1 and TRBJ2-5; TRBD2 agrees at 8 bases. V lost 2 bases, J lost 5 bases, and 2 bases stayed unmatched. CDR1 is SGHRS and CDR2 is YFSETQ in the germline V gene. CDR3 length: 13 residues. In nucleotides, the CDR3 is TGCGCCAGCAGCTTCGGGGGGGCGGAGACCCAGTACTTC. Translating gives CASSFGGAETQYF.

The chain links TRBV14 to TRBJ2-7; 10 nucleotides line up with TRBD2. The CDR3 is 14 residues long. J gave up 1 base and V 6 bases, and 3 bases lay outside the gene matches. CDR1 SGHDN and CDR2 FVKESK come from the germline V gene. The CDR3 DNA follows: TGTGCCAGCAGTCGAGCGGGAGGGTCCTACGAGCAGTACTTC. Translated: CASSRAGGSYEQYF.

This chain links TRBV5-6 with TRBJ1-3; D gene unclear. The germline gives CDR1 SGHDT, CDR2 YYEEEE. V lost 0 bases to trimming and J lost 0 bases, with 16 bases between them. The CDR3 runs 18 residues. In DNA form, the CDR3 reads TGTGCCAGCAGCTTGGCCGGTGTAGGGAGCCTCTCTGGAAACACCATATATTTT. It codes for CASSLAGVGSLSGNTIYF.

The chain has TRBV5-6 and TRBJ2-7; no reliable D call. The V gene's germline CDR1 is SGHDT and CDR2 YYEEEE. Trimming shortened V by 3 bases and J by 0 bases, and 7 bases separated the two germline ends. The CDR3 runs 13 residues. The CDR3 nucleotides are TGTGCCAGCAGCTACAGATCCTCCTACGAGCAGTACTTC. As protein: CASSYRSSYEQYF. The full variable domain, its missing parts supplied by reference TRBV5-6 and TRBJ2-7, is DAGVTQSPTHLIKTRGQQVTLRCSPKSGHDTVSWYQQALGQGPQFIFQYYEEEERQRGNFPDRFSGHQFPNYSSELNVNALLLGDSALYLCASSYRSSYEQYFGPGTRLTVT.

The chain couples TRBV18 to TRBJ2-7; TRBD2 might be the D (5 bases). Germline CDR1 and CDR2: KGHSH and LQKENI. Trimming removed 3 bases at V and 6 bases at J, with 9 bases between. The CDR3 has 12 residues. The CDR3 is CASSPSGGEQYF. The CDR3 DNA reads TGTGCCAGCTCACCGTCAGGAGGCGAGCAGTACTTC.

CDR3: CASSWGRTSERGDEQYF. The CDR3, as DNA: TGCGCCAGCAGCTGGGGACGGACTAGCGAAAGGGGCGACGAGCAGTACTTC. The rearrangement uses TRBV5-1 and TRBJ2-7, with 9 nucleotides matching TRBD2. Germline V gene data show CDR1 as SGHRS and CDR2 as YFSETQ. The trim removed 3 bases at V and 5 bases at J, leaving 15 bases unmatched. The CDR3 consists of 17 residues.

This rearrangement joins TRBV28 to TRBJ1-5; the D is unclear. The CDR3 loop spans 15 amino acids. Trimming took off 1 base at V and 7 bases at J, with 14 bases between the two ends. The V gene's germline CDR1 is MDHEN and CDR2 SYDVKM. CDR3 sequence (DNA): TGTGCCAGCAGTTTATATGGGCGGGGAGACCAGCCCCAGCATTTT. Translated, it gives CASSLYGRGDQPQHF.

The CDR3 spells CASSINSPYGYTF. CDR3 nucleotide sequence: TGTGCCAGTAGTATAAACAGCCCCTATGGCTACACCTTC. The chain recombines TRBV19 with TRBJ1-2; D gene unclear. Germline values: CDR1 LNHDA, CDR2 SQIVND (reference sequence). The CDR3 consists of 13 residues. With 2 bases removed from V and 4 bases from J, the gap between germline ends came to 8 bases. Full variable domain (rest looked up from reference TRBV19 and TRBJ1-2): DGGITQSPKYLFRKEGQNVTLSCEQNLNHDAMYWYRQDPGQGLRLIYYSQIVNDFQKGDIAEGYSVSREKKESFPLTVTSAQKNPTAFYLCASSINSPYGYTFGSGTRLTVV.

This rearrangement joins TRBV29-1 to TRBJ1-1; D is unresolved. The CDR3 contains 11 residues. Per the germline V gene, CDR1 is SQVTM and CDR2 is ANQGSEA. Trimming stripped 7 bases from V and 4 bases from J, with 10 bases between. CDR3 region: CSAIDITEAFF. The DNA for the CDR3 is TGCAGCGCCATAGACATCACTGAAGCTTTCTTT.

The chain has TRBV2 and TRBJ2-3, with 9 bases that match TRBD1. Per germline, CDR1 SNHLY and CDR2 FYNNEI. The CDR3 has 15 amino acids. The junction had 12 bases not matched to a gene; V was cut back by 8 bases and J by 6 bases. The CDR3 is CASRDRALSVDTQYF. Here the CDR3 DNA reads TGTGCCAGCCGGGACAGGGCTCTTTCGGTGGATACGCAGTATTTT.

The V gene is TRBV28, the J gene TRBJ1-4, with a possible D match to TRBD1 (5 bases). Germline lookup yields CDR1 MDHEN and CDR2 SYDVKM. The CDR3 is made up of 15 amino acids. The V gene lost 6 bases and the J gene lost 3 bases, with 14 bases spanning the gap. CDR3 protein: CASSPGGSANEKLFF. The CDR3 DNA sequence: TGTGCCAGCAGCCCCGGGGGGTCAGCTAATGAAAAACTGTTTTTT.

The chain has TRBV28 and TRBJ2-1; 9 bases align to TRBD2. Trimming at V came to 6 bases and at J to 2 bases, leaving 8 bases not matched to a gene. Germline assignment: CDR1 MDHEN and CDR2 SYDVKM. This CDR3 contains 16 residues. The CDR3 protein is CASRSPSGGPYNEQFF. The CDR3 bases are TGTGCCAGCAGAAGCCCGAGCGGGGGGCCCTACAATGAGCAGTTCTTC.

This rearrangement joins TRBV27 to TRBJ2-7, with 13 positions matching TRBD2. Germline V gives CDR1 MNHEY, CDR2 SMNVEV (reference sequence). The CDR3 loop spans 18 amino acids. V was pared by 4 bases and J by 4 bases, with 13 bases of the junction left unmatched. CDR3 in amino acids: CASSSTSGGFMDLYEQYF. CDR3 sequence (DNA): TGTGCCAGCAGTTCGACTAGCGGGGGGTTTATGGACCTTTACGAGCAGTACTTC.

With respect to this clone: The germline gene is not matched at one end of the junction; a read error may be the cause. The CDR3 loop is CASSPGLAEYNEQFF. The CDR3, as DNA: TGTGCTAGCAGCCCGGGACTAGCGGAGTACAATGAGCAGTTCTTC. V usage is TRBV7-7 and J usage is TRBJ2-1, with TRBD2 identical over 11 bases. CDR1 and CDR2 (germline): SSHAT, FNYEAQ (reference sequence). The CDR3 runs 15 residues.

About this clone: Other DNA sequences in this sample translate to the same CDR3. The genes are TRBV10-3 and TRBJ1-5, with a tentative D call TRBD1 (5 bases). The CDR3 has 13 amino acids. V shed 2 bases and J shed 4 bases, with 6 bases lying between them. CDR1 and CDR2 from the germline V gene are ENHRY and SYGVKD. The CDR3 coding sequence is TGTGCCATCAGTGAGGCAGGGAATCAGCCCCAGCATTTT. It specifies CAISEAGNQPQHF.

This chain links TRBV19 with TRBJ1-5; 10 bases fit TRBD1. Losses at the gene ends were 0 bases for V and 4 bases for J; bases not matched to a gene: 9. CDR1 is LNHDA, CDR2 SQIVND, per germline (reference sequence). The length of the CDR3 is 18 residues. The CDR3 reads CASSIDRWDRGGNQPQHF. The CDR3 bases are TGTGCCAGTAGTATAGATCGTTGGGACAGGGGAGGGAATCAGCCCCAGCATTTT.

The J gene is TRBJ2-5, the V gene TRBV30; D remains unclear. Trimming stripped 3 bases from V and 9 bases from J, with 17 bases between. Germline V gene sequence: CDR1 GTSNPN, CDR2 SVGIG (reference sequence). CDR3 size: 13 residues. CDR3 sequence reads: CAWRSVYPEAQYF. CDR3 DNA sequence: TGTGCCTGGAGGTCGGTCTACCCTGAGGCCCAGTACTTC.

This chain connects TRBV20-1 to TRBJ1-4, with D unresolved. The germline CDR1 and CDR2 sequences are DFQATT and SNEGSKA (reference sequence). V lost 6 bases to trimming and J lost 8 bases, with 22 bases between them. There are 15 residues in the CDR3. The DNA of the CDR3 is TGCAGTGCCAGTCTCTCTCCCTTCTCGGGGGAAAAACTGTTTTTT. Translated, it gives CSASLSPFSGEKLFF.

The genes are TRBV2 and TRBJ1-5; 8 positions agree with TRBD1. The germline V gene encodes CDR1 SNHLY and CDR2 FYNNEI. The CDR3 spans 17 residues. Trimming removed 6 bases from V and 5 bases from J; junction bases left unmatched: 15. CDR3 sequence reads: CASRDRGGSVHYQPQHF. The CDR3, as DNA: TGTGCCAGCAGAGACAGGGGCGGTTCGGTCCACTATCAGCCCCAGCATTTT.